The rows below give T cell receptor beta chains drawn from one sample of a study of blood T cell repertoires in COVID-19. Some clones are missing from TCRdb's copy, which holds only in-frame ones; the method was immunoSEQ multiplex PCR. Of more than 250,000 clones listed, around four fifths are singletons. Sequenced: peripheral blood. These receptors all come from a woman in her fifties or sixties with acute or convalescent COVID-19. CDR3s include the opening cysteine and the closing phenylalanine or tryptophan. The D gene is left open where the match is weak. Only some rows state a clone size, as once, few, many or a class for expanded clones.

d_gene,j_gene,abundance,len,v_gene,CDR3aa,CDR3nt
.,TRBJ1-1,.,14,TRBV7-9,CASSSFRQDTEAFF,TGTGCCAGCAGCTCCTTTAGGCAGGACACTGAAGCTTTCTTT
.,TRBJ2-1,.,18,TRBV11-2,CASSLVAGSASSYNEQFF,TGTGCCAGCAGCTTAGTAGCCGGAAGCGCTAGCTCCTACAATGAGCAGTTCTTC
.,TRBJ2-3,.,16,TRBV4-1,CASSQGFGGLTDTQYF,TGCGCCAGCAGCCAAGGCTTTGGGGGCCTCACAGATACGCAGTATTTT
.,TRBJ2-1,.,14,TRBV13,CASSLGRGYNEQFF,TGTGCCAGCAGCTTAGGGAGGGGGTACAATGAGCAGTTCTTC
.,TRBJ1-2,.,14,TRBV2,CASNWLQSGYGYTF,TGTGCCAGCAATTGGCTCCAAAGCGGCTATGGCTACACCTTC
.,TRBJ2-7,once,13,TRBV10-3,CAISEAGSWEQYF,TGTGCCATCAGTGAGGCAGGTTCCTGGGAGCAGTACTTC
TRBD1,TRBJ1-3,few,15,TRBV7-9,CASSPDRDSGNTIYF,TGTGCCAGCAGCCCCGACAGGGACTCTGGAAACACCATATATTTT
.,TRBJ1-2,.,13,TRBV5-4,CASSPANPAGYTF,TGTGCCAGCAGCCCCGCTAATCCCGCTGGCTACACCTTC
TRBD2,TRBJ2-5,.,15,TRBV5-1,CASSSAGGDQETQYF,TGCGCCAGCAGCTCAGCCGGGGGGGACCAAGAGACCCAGTACTTC
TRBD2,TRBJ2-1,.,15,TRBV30,CAWTVSGRSYNEQFF,TGTGCCTGGACCGTTAGCGGGCGCTCCTACAATGAGCAGTTCTTC
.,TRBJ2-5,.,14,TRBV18,CATIGRDSQETQYF,TGTGCCACGATAGGCCGGGACTCTCAAGAGACCCAGTACTTC
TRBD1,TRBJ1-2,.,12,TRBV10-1,CASSGGGYGYTF,TGCGCCAGCTCAGGGGGCGGCTATGGCTACACCTTC
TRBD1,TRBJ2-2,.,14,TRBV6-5,CASSPGQGTGELFF,TGTGCCAGCAGTCCGGGACAGGGGACCGGGGAGCTGTTTTTT
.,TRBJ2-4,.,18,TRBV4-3,CASSPWVGGGANLDIQYF,TGCGCCAGCAGCCCTTGGGTGGGAGGAGGCGCTAATCTTGACATTCAGTACTTC
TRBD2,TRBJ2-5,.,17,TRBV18,CASSPPRIAGDRETQYF,TGTGCCAGCTCACCACCCCGGATAGCGGGAGATCGAGAGACCCAGTACTTC
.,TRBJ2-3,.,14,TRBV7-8,CASTPPYLTDTQYF,TGTGCCAGCACCCCCCCCTATCTCACAGATACGCAGTATTTT
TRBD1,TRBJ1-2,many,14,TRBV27,CASSRPGQEDGYTF,TGTGCCAGCAGTAGACCGGGACAGGAAGATGGCTACACCTTC
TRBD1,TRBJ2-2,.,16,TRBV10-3,CAISEWDRGSTGELFF,TGTGCCATCAGTGAATGGGACAGGGGGTCCACCGGGGAGCTGTTTTTT
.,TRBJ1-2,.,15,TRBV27,CASSPEAGLRYGYTF,TGTGCCAGCAGCCCCGAGGCGGGGCTTCGGTATGGCTACACCTTC
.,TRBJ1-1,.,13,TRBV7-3,CASSLSGDTEAFF,TGTGCCAGCAGCTTATCGGGGGACACTGAAGCTTTCTTT
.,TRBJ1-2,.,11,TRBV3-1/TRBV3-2,CASSQGPLHTF,TGTGCCAGCAGCCAAGGGCCGCTGCACACCTTC
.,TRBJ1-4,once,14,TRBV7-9,CASSGRGPNEKLFF,TGTGCCAGCAGCGGCCGCGGGCCTAATGAAAAACTGTTTTTT
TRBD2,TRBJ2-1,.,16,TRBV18,CASSPILAGGPHEQFF,TGTGCCAGCTCACCGATACTAGCGGGAGGGCCCCATGAGCAGTTCTTC
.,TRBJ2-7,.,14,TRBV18,CASSPGGRGGEQYF,TGTGCCAGCTCACCAGGGGGCAGGGGCGGCGAGCAGTACTTC
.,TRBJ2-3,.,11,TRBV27,CASLREDTQYF,TGTGCCAGCTTGCGCGAAGATACGCAGTATTTT
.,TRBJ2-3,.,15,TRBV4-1,CASSLRPPGTDTQYF,TGCGCCAGCAGCCTTCGCCCCCCGGGAACAGATACGCAGTATTTT
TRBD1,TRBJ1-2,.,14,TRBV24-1,CATSDFRTGGGYTF,TGTGCCACCAGTGATTTCCGGACAGGGGGCGGCTACACCTTC
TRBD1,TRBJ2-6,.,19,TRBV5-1,CASSLAGTGGRSGANVLTF,TGCGCCAGCAGCTTGGCAGGGACAGGGGGACGTTCTGGGGCCAACGTCCTGACTTTC
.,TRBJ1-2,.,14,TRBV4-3,CASSQDLKGNGYTF,TGCGCCAGCAGCCAAGACCTGAAGGGGAATGGCTACACCTTC
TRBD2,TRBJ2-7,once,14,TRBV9,CASNKAGAAYEQYF,TGTGCCAGCAACAAAGCGGGAGCTGCGTACGAGCAGTACTTC
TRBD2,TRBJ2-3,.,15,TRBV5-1,CASSPLAGSTDTQYF,TGCGCCAGCAGCCCCTTAGCGGGGAGCACAGATACGCAGTATTTT
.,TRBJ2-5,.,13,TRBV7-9,CASSFGGQETQYF,TGTGCCAGCAGCTTTGGGGGGCAAGAGACCCAGTACTTC
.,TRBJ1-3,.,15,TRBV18,CASSPEGGHRNTIYF,TGTGCCAGCTCACCAGAGGGTGGTCATCGAAACACCATATATTTT
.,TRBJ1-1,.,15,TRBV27,CASSLSWGPNTEAFF,TGTGCCAGCAGTTTATCATGGGGCCCGAACACTGAAGCTTTCTTT
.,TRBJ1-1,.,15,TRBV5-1,CASSWGTTVNTEAFF,TGCGCCAGCAGCTGGGGGACAACCGTTAACACTGAAGCTTTCTTT
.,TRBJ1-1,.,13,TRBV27,CASRRGVNTEAFF,TGTGCCAGCAGGAGAGGAGTGAACACTGAAGCTTTCTTT
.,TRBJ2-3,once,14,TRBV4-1,CASSQRASTDTQYF,TGCGCCAGCAGCCAGCGGGCCTCCACAGATACGCAGTATTTT
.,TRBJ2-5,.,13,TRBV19,CASSIEGGGTQYF,TGTGCCAGTAGTATAGAGGGTGGAGGGACCCAGTACTTC
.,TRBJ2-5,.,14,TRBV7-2,CASSLAPAGQTQYF,TGTGCCAGCAGCTTAGCGCCGGCGGGCCAGACCCAGTACTTC
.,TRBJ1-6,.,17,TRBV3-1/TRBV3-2,CASSQGALSSYNSPLHF,TGTGCCAGCAGCCAAGGGGCACTCAGCTCCTATAATTCACCCCTCCACTTT
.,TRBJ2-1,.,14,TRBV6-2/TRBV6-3,CASSYRERYNEQFF,TGTGCCAGCAGTTACCGGGAGCGTTACAATGAGCAGTTCTTC
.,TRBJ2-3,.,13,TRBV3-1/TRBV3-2,CASSPQGTDTQYF,TGTGCCAGCAGCCCCCAGGGGACAGATACGCAGTATTTT
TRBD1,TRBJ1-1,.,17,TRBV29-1,CSVPREGQGEWNTEAFF,TGCAGCGTCCCCCGGGAGGGACAGGGGGAGTGGAACACTGAAGCTTTCTTT
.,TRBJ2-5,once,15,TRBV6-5,CASSYSNQRLETQYF,TGTGCCAGCAGTTACTCCAATCAACGGTTGGAGACCCAGTACTTC
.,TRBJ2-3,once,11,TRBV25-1,CASSVADTQYF,TGTGCCAGCAGTGTCGCAGATACGCAGTATTTT
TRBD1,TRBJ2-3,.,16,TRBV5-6,CASLDRVVIETDTQYF,TGTGCCAGCCTTGACAGGGTTGTTATTGAGACAGATACGCAGTATTTT
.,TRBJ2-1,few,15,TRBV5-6,CASSLADMGVNEQFF,TGTGCCAGCAGCTTGGCGGACATGGGTGTAAATGAGCAGTTCTTC
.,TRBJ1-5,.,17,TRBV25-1,CASSPITMTARDQPQHF,TGTGCCAGCAGTCCAATCACAATGACAGCCCGGGATCAGCCCCAGCATTTT
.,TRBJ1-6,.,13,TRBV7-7,CASSSTAGSPLHF,TGTGCCAGCAGCTCAACCGCGGGTTCACCCCTCCACTTT
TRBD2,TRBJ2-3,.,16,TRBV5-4,CASSLGLAGASDTQYF,TGTGCCAGCAGCTTAGGACTAGCGGGGGCCTCAGATACGCAGTATTTT
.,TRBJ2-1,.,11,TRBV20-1,CSLDGDNEQFF,TGCAGCCTGGACGGGGACAATGAGCAGTTCTTC
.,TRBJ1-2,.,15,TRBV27,CASSLFRTANYGYTF,TGTGCCAGCAGTTTGTTCCGTACAGCTAACTATGGCTACACCTTC
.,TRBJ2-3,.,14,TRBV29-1,CSVGRPGTTDTQYF,TGCAGCGTTGGCCGCCCTGGGACAACAGATACGCAGTATTTT
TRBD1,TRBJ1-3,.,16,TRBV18,CASSSRTSTGGNTIYF,TGTGCCAGCTCATCCAGAACCTCGACAGGGGGAAACACCATATATTTT
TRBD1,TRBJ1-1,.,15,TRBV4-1,CASSQDDRENTEAFF,TGCGCCAGCAGCCAAGATGACAGGGAGAACACTGAAGCTTTCTTT
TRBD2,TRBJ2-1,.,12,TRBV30,CAWNGLAGEQFF,TGTGCCTGGAACGGGCTAGCGGGTGAGCAGTTCTTC
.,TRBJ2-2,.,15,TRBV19,CASSIDRSGTGELFF,TGTGCCAGTAGTATAGATCGGTCGGGAACCGGGGAGCTGTTTTTT
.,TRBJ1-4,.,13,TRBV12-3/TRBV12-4,CASTPSQGEKLFF,TGTGCCAGCACTCCCTCGCAGGGGGAAAAACTGTTTTTT
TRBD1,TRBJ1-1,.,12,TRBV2,CASRGDRSEAFF,TGTGCCAGCAGGGGGGACAGGTCTGAAGCTTTCTTT